The 25 T cell receptor beta chains presented below share a single source sample, sequenced in a study of blood T cell repertoires in COVID-19. The table came from immunoSEQ multiplex PCR; TCRdb's copy has only in-frame clones and leaves some out. The table includes under 150,000 clones, about 88% detected once. The sample taken for sequencing was peripheral blood. The receptors stem from a woman in her 70s who had recovered from COVID-19.

The genes are TRBV10-3 and TRBJ1-2, with a possible D match to TRBD1 (6 bases). Trimming took 7 bases from V and 3 from J, leaving 9 bases between them. CDR1 is ENHRY and CDR2 is SYGVKD in the germline V gene. The CDR3 totals 12 residues. Here the CDR3 reads CAITGGHYGYTF. CDR3 DNA sequence: TGTGCCATCACGGGGGGCCACTATGGCTACACCTTC.

V usage is TRBV27 and J usage is TRBJ1-2, with D perhaps matching TRBD1 (6 bases). CDR1 is MNHEY, CDR2 SMNVEV, per germline (reference sequence). The V gene lost 6 bases and the J gene lost 8 bases, with 16 bases spanning the gap. This CDR3 contains 13 residues. The DNA of the CDR3 is TGTGCCAGCAGAACGAACAGGGATGGAGGCTACACCTTC. It yields the protein CASRTNRDGGYTF.

The rearrangement links TRBV6-5 to TRBJ1-1; D possibly corresponds to TRBD1 (6 bases). In germline, CDR1 is MNHEY, CDR2 SVGAGI. The CDR3 length is 15 residues. Trimming took 7 bases from V and 5 from J, leaving 20 bases between them. The CDR3 coding sequence is TGTGCCAGCAAGCCAGGGGTCGGGACGCGGACTGAAGCTTTCTTT. Encoded protein: CASKPGVGTRTEAFF.

The J gene is TRBJ1-2, the V gene TRBV29-1; 10 bases match TRBD1. Germline CDR1 reads SQVTM; CDR2 reads ANQGSEA. V was clipped by 7 bases and J by 5 bases; unmatched bases: 4. The CDR3 is made up of 12 amino acids. The CDR3 nucleotides are TGCAGCGCCAGGACAGGGGGTTATGGCTACACCTTC. The encoded protein is CSARTGGYGYTF.

The V and J genes are TRBV7-2 and TRBJ2-1; TRBD2 matches 7 bases. The CDR3 covers 16 residues. Germline CDR1 is SGHTA and CDR2 is FQGNSA. V lost 2 bases to trimming and J lost 3 bases; unmatched junction nucleotides: 7. CDR3 region: CASSLMGSGDYNEQFF. The CDR3 coding sequence is TGTGCCAGCAGCTTAATGGGGAGCGGGGACTACAATGAGCAGTTCTTC.

The chain's CDR3 is CAISERWTSGGPDWRTQYF. The CDR3 nucleotides read TGTGCCATCAGTGAGCGATGGACTAGCGGGGGGCCCGACTGGCGCACGCAGTATTTT. This sequence joins TRBV10-3 and TRBJ2-3; TRBD2 aligns across 14 bases. The CDR3 contains 19 residues. V shed 2 bases, J shed 9 bases, and the junction held 16 bases outside the gene matches. Germline values: CDR1 ENHRY, CDR2 SYGVKD.

The chain joins TRBV6-5 to TRBJ2-5; 7 bases match TRBD1. This CDR3 has 15 amino acids. After removal of 6 bases from V and 0 bases from J, the junction contained 7 bases not matched to a gene. Germline V gene sequence: CDR1 MNHEY, CDR2 SVGAGI. The CDR3 region is CASRLGQAYQETQYF. The CDR3 DNA sequence: TGTGCCAGCAGACTTGGACAGGCCTACCAAGAGACCCAGTACTTC.

In this sample, this clone turned up a few times. V and J are TRBV7-3 and TRBJ2-1; 7 bases line up with TRBD2. The germline V gene encodes CDR1 SGHTA and CDR2 FQGTGA. V shed 2 bases, J shed 3 bases, and the junction held 4 bases outside the gene matches. CDR3 length: 15 residues. In DNA form, the CDR3 reads TGTGCCAGCAGCTTAGGGCGGGGGAGCTACAATGAGCAGTTCTTC. This encodes CASSLGRGSYNEQFF.

J is TRBJ2-7 and V is TRBV7-2; TRBD1 aligns across 7 bases. Germline V gene lookup returns CDR1 SGHTA and CDR2 FQGNSA. The CDR3 has 13 residues. The V and J ends lost 5 bases and 6 bases, in that order; junction bases with no gene match: 7. CDR3 sequence reads: CASSAQGVGEQYF. Written as DNA, the CDR3 is TGTGCCAGCAGCGCCCAGGGGGTGGGCGAGCAGTACTTC.

The rearrangement uses TRBV24-1 and TRBJ2-1; 14 nucleotides align to TRBD2. V shed 3 bases and J 8 bases; nucleotides not matched to a gene: 5. CDR3 length: 16 residues. In germline, CDR1 is KGHDR, CDR2 SFDVKD. The CDR3 DNA is TGTGCCACCAGTGATCGACTAGCGGGAGGGCTCGATGAGCAGTTCTTC. The encoded protein is CATSDRLAGGLDEQFF.

This chain uses TRBV6-2 or TRBV6-3 with TRBJ2-1, with TRBD2 as a possible D gene (5 bases). V was clipped by 4 bases and J by 5 bases, with 30 bases between them. The CDR3 sequence is 20 residues long. CDR1 and CDR2 from the germline V gene are MNHEY and SVGEGT. The CDR3 protein is CASSWVPRSWTPGKNNEQFF. The CDR3 coding sequence is TGTGCCAGCAGTTGGGTACCACGATCCTGGACCCCGGGGAAAAACAATGAGCAGTTCTTC.

This chain connects TRBV7-9 to TRBJ2-7; 12 nucleotides match TRBD1. CDR1 is SEHNR and CDR2 is FQNEAQ in the germline V gene (reference sequence). J was trimmed by 7 bases and V by 7 bases; bases with no gene match: 8. The CDR3 covers 14 residues. The CDR3 sequence is CASNPGTGGREQYF. Here the CDR3 DNA reads TGTGCCAGCAACCCCGGGACAGGGGGCAGGGAGCAGTACTTC.

This chain joins TRBV4-3 and TRBJ2-3, with D possibly being TRBD1 (6 bases). CDR3 size: 16 residues. Germline CDR1 and CDR2: LGHNA and YSLEER. The V end lost 1 base, the J end lost 4 bases, and 15 bases lay between the germline ends. CDR3 DNA: TGCGCCAGCAGCCAAGGTTGGTCACGGACAGCAGATACGCAGTATTTT. Protein sequence: CASSQGWSRTADTQYF.

This chain joins TRBV7-3 and TRBJ2-5; 8 bases line up with TRBD1. V was clipped by 5 bases and J by 4 bases; unmatched bases: 3. Germline V gene lookup returns CDR1 SGHTA and CDR2 FQGTGA. The CDR3 runs to 13 residues. CDR3 DNA: TGTGCCAGCAGCCAGGGGGCAGGAGAGACCCAGTACTTC. This codes for CASSQGAGETQYF. Combining the CDR3 with reference TRBV7-3 and TRBJ2-5 gives the whole variable domain GAGVSQTPSNKVTEKGKYVELRCDPISGHTALYWYRQSLGQGPEFLIYFQGTGAADDSGLPNDRFFAVRPEGSVSTLKIQRTERGDSAVYLCASSQGAGETQYFGPGTRLLVL.

The rearrangement links TRBV5-5 to TRBJ2-5; unclear D gene. CDR3 size: 14 residues. Germline-derived CDR1 and CDR2 are SGHKS and YYEKEE (reference sequence). Trimming took 0 bases from V and 2 from J, leaving 8 bases between them. The CDR3 coding sequence is TGTGCCAGCAGCTTGGTAACTCCTCAAGAGACCCAGTACTTC. Amino acid sequence: CASSLVTPQETQYF.

This chain uses TRBV25-1 with TRBJ2-3; 9 bases map to TRBD1. Germline-derived CDR1 and CDR2 are MGHDK and SYGVNS. V shed 7 bases and J 1 base; nucleotides not matched to a gene: 3. CDR3 length: 14 amino acids. The DNA of the CDR3 is TGTGCCAGCACCCGGACAGGGGGCACAGATACGCAGTATTTT. Its protein product is CASTRTGGTDTQYF.

The chain joins TRBV2 to TRBJ2-5; 9 nucleotides line up with TRBD1. The CDR3 is 14 amino acids. Germline trimming cut 7 bases from V and 9 bases from J; bases unmatched to any gene: 12. In germline, CDR1 is SNHLY, CDR2 FYNNEI. The CDR3 sequence is CASKVGQGNLSQYF. The CDR3 nucleotides are TGTGCCAGCAAGGTGGGACAGGGAAATTTGTCCCAGTACTTC.

The V call is TRBV6-2 or TRBV6-3, the J call TRBJ2-5; 10 bases fit TRBD2. V lost 6 bases to trimming and J lost 5 bases; unmatched junction nucleotides: 3. The CDR3 spans 13 residues. Germline V CDR1 and CDR2: MNHEY, SVGEGT. CDR3 sequence (DNA): TGTGCCAGCAGCCTAGCGGGAGCGGAGACCCAGTACTTC. It translates to CASSLAGAETQYF.

V usage is TRBV10-3 and J usage is TRBJ2-1, with TRBD2 identical over 10 bases. Trimming took 9 bases from V and 8 from J; bases not matched to a gene: 13. CDR3 length: 15 residues. CDR1 is ENHRY and CDR2 is SYGVKD in the germline V gene. CDR3 sequence reads: CAICSGGAGRDEQFF. As DNA, the CDR3 is TGTGCCATATGCAGCGGGGGGGCCGGCCGCGATGAGCAGTTCTTC.

In this sample, this clone turned up a few times. The gene calls are TRBV30 and TRBJ1-6; D call uncertain. CDR1 GTSNPN and CDR2 SVGIG come from the germline V gene (reference sequence). V lost 2 bases and J lost 8, with 10 bases in between. The CDR3 sequence is 13 residues long. The chain's CDR3 is CAWSPGADSPLHF. The CDR3 DNA sequence: TGTGCCTGGAGTCCCGGAGCGGATTCACCCCTCCACTTT.

The rearrangement links TRBV28 to TRBJ2-3, with D possibly being TRBD1 (6 bases). Germline V gene sequence: CDR1 MDHEN, CDR2 SYDVKM. Trimming took off 7 bases at V and 2 bases at J, with 28 bases between the two ends. The CDR3 runs 19 residues. The CDR3: CASNSMDRGFRFHTDTQYF. CDR3 DNA sequence: TGTGCCAGCAATTCAATGGACAGAGGTTTTCGGTTCCACACAGATACGCAGTATTTT. Variable domain in full (rest from reference TRBV28 and TRBJ2-3): DVKVTQSSRYLVKRTGEKVFLECVQDMDHENMFWYRQDPGLGLRLIYFSYDVKMKEKGDIPEGYSVSREKKERFSLILESASTNQTSMYLCASNSMDRGFRFHTDTQYFGPGTRLTVL.

The rearrangement uses TRBV28 and TRBJ1-2; tentative D call: TRBD1 (5 bases). The CDR3 sequence is 14 residues long. Germline CDR1 is MDHEN and CDR2 is SYDVKM. Trimming took off 1 base at V and 4 bases at J, with 10 bases between the two ends. CDR3 protein: CASSLSLDSYGYTF. The CDR3 DNA reads as TGTGCCAGCAGTTTATCCCTAGACAGCTATGGCTACACCTTC.

The chain recombines TRBV4-3 with TRBJ2-1, with TRBD2 as a possible D gene (6 bases). CDR1 and CDR2 (germline): LGHNA, YSLEER. V dropped 0 bases and J dropped 10 bases, with 13 bases sitting between them. CDR3 length equals 14 residues. CDR3 amino acids: CASSQDSRGWEQFF. CDR3 bases: TGCGCCAGCAGCCAAGATAGTCGGGGGTGGGAGCAGTTCTTC.

CDR3 nucleotide sequence: TGTGCCAGCAGTTTGGACAGGGGTAGAGGTGAGCAGTTCTTC. It codes for CASSLDRGRGEQFF. The chain uses TRBV6-5 and TRBJ2-1; TRBD1 matches at 9 bases. The CDR3 is 14 residues long. V dropped 4 bases and J dropped 9; count of bases not matched to a gene: 7. CDR1 MNHEY and CDR2 SVGAGI come from the germline V gene.

This chain uses TRBV29-1 with TRBJ2-7; TRBD1 agrees at 7 bases. The germline CDR1 and CDR2 sequences are SQVTM and ANQGSEA. The ends lost 4 bases at V and 0 bases at J; junction bases unmatched: 3. CDR3 length equals 13 residues. This CDR3 reads CSVAQGVSYEQYF. CDR3 nucleotides: TGCAGCGTTGCCCAGGGGGTCTCCTACGAGCAGTACTTC.